The present T cell receptor (beta chain) was sequenced within a study of blood T cell repertoires in COVID-19. The wider study: Samples representing acute and convalescent COVID-19 were sourced from the United States, Italy and Spain. In each case, the material was cDNA or gDNA derived from T cells, B-cell-depleted T cells, or PBMCs.

This clone has a handful of counts. V was cut by 2 bases and J by 2 bases, with 18 bases left in between. The CDR3 covers 17 residues. CDR1 is MGHRA and CDR2 is YSYEKL in the germline V gene. The table came from immunoSEQ multiplex PCR; TCRdb's copy has only in-frame clones and leaves some out. The table lists around 140,000 clones, 87% of them singletons, with about two fifths in the top ten. This chain uses TRBV4-1 with TRBJ1-1; D gene unclear. This TCR came from a man in his fifties or sixties who had recovered from COVID-19. Sequenced material: peripheral blood. The CDR3 DNA sequence: TGCGCCAGCAGCCAATCTCAAAACCCAGCGGGAAACACTGAAGCTTTCTTT. Its translation: CASSQSQNPAGNTEAFF.